The entry that follows covers one T cell receptor (beta chain) sequence. This entry belongs to a study of CD8 T cells in Susac syndrome. The CDR3 runs 15 residues. The germline CDR1 and CDR2 sequences are SGHTA and FQGTGA. Trimming removed 2 bases from V and 2 bases from J, with 9 bases in between. RNA totalling roughly 0.45 to 1 ug underwent reverse transcription with random hexamers. TCRdb independently ran MiXCR on the immunoSEQ multiplex PCR reads; one entry per CDR3 protein. Among more than 55,000 distinct CDR3 sequences listed, 85% to 95% were seen once. Healthy donors served as the controls. They were matched for age and sex.

Sequencing was carried out using CD8+ T cells from PBMCs. The TCR was taken from a human donor in good health. The chain is built from TRBV7-3 and TRBJ2-2, with D perhaps matching TRBD1 (7 bases). The CDR3 DNA sequence: TGTGCCAGCAGCTTACAGGGGGGAAACACCGGGGAGCTGTTTTTT. This encodes CASSLQGGNTGELFF.